The entry below describes one T cell receptor (beta chain). The antigen remains unidentified. These data are taken from a study of shared clonotypes between healthy human individuals. In germline, CDR1 is SGHKS, CDR2 YYEKEE (reference sequence). The CDR3 totals 13 residues. The V and J ends lost 6 bases and 4 bases respectively, with 13 bases between them. Study results and limitations: Sequencing depth was expected to influence donor clonotype sharing. Rarefaction showed that sequencing of sorted subsets was incomplete (despite large depth).

CD45RO-negative CD8 cells positively selected for CCR7 made up the naive population, which excluded terminally differentiated effector memory CD45RA+ cells. Here immunoSEQ multiplex PCR was the method, and the copy in TCRdb shows in-frame clones only, minus some. The sample includes about 600,000 clones, 95% to 98% seen only once; the top ten take 0.3%. Input material: naive CD8+ T cells sorted from blood. The chain couples TRBV5-5 to TRBJ1-2, with D perhaps TRBD1 (5 bases). This sequence originates from a man aged 30 to 45 in good health. The CDR3 loop reads CASTNGDVYGYTF. CDR3 in DNA: TGTGCCAGCACCAATGGGGACGTCTATGGCTACACCTTC.